The clone carrying this T cell receptor beta chain was observed a single time. What it binds is unknown. Cryopreserved PBMCs provided approximately 2.2 micrograms of genomic DNA for the TCR beta libraries. Trimming shortened V by 4 bases and J by 4 bases, and 11 bases separated the two germline ends. The germline gives CDR1 SGHRS, CDR2 YFSETQ. The CDR3 consists of 13 residues. The data are from a study of cytotoxic CD8 clonotypes in ibrutinib-treated CLL. Broader study findings: The study found clonality rose at ibrutinib response, then fell toward baseline at progression.

Only in-frame clones appear in the TCRdb table, and some are missing; sequencing was by immunoSEQ multiplex PCR. Seen here are 300,000 or so clones, over 55% observed once, and the top ten hold roughly 6%. The V call is TRBV5-1, the J call TRBJ1-1; D remains ambiguous. The source material was PBMCs, sampled after 36 months of ibrutinib treatment. The clonotype was recovered from a human donor with chronic lymphocytic leukemia. In DNA, the CDR3 is TGCGCCAGCAGCACAGACCCATTCACTGAAGCTTTCTTT. Protein sequence: CASSTDPFTEAFF.